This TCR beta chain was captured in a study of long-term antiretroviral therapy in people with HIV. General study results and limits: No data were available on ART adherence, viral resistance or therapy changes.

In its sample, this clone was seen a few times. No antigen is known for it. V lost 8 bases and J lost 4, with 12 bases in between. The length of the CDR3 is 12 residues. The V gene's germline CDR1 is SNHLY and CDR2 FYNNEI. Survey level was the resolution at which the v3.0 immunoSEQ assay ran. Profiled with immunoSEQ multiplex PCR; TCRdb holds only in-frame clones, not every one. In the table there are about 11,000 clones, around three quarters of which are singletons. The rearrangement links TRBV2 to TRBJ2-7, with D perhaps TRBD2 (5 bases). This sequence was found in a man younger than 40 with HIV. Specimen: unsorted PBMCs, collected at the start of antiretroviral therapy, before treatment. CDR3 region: CASWIGMYEQYF. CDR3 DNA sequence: TGTGCCAGCTGGATCGGGATGTACGAGCAGTACTTC.